This T cell receptor (beta chain) emerged from a study of regulatory T cells in long-lasting Graves disease. The CDR3 extends over 15 amino acids. V lost 5 bases, J lost 5 bases, and 7 bases stayed unmatched. Documented time point: newly diagnosed GD, antithyroid drugs for less than 3 months. From RNA extracted from PBMCs, the TCR library was made. Construction of the TCR beta libraries employed iRepertoire HTBI primers in conjunction with Arm-PCR of CDR3 regions. One entry per CDR3 protein results from TCRdb running MiXCR on the multiplex PCR reads. The sample shows 400,000 to 500,000 distinct CDR3 sequences, 15% of them seen only once. In this sample, this clonotype turned up many times. The sample was also reused in another study, on T cells in Graves' hyperthyroidism and ophthalmopathy. Per that paper: Not enrolled were patients with uncontrolled infection, other autoimmune disease, pregnancy or lactation. Carried out on the TCR CDR3, a first-round RT-PCR used the HTBI primer set.

The source material was peripheral blood mononuclear cells (PBMCs), sampled at new diagnosis, from a patient treated with antithyroid drugs. The sequence derives from a woman aged 40 to 50 with Graves disease. This chain uses TRBV12-3 or TRBV12-4 with TRBJ2-3, with 10 bases matching TRBD2. CDR3 in amino acids: CASSTSGISGDTQYF. DNA for the CDR3: TGTGCCAGCAGTACTAGCGGGATTTCGGGAGATACGCAGTATTTT.